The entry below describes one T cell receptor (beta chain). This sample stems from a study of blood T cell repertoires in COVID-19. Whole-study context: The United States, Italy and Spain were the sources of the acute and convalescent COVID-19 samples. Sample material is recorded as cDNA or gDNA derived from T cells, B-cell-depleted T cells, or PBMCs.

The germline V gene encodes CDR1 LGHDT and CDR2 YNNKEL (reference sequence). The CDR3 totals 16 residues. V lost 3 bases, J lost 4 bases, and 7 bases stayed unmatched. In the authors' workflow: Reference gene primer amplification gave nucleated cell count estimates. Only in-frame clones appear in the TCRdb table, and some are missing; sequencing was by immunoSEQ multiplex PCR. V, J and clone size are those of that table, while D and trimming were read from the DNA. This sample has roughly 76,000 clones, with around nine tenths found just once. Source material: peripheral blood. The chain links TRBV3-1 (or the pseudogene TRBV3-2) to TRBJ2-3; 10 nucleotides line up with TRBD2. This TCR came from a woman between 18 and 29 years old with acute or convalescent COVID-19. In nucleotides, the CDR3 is TGTGCCAGCAGCCAGATGCTAGCGGGGGAGGCAGATACGCAGTATTTT. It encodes CASSQMLAGEADTQYF.